Following are 19 T cell receptor beta chains from one sample sequenced in a study of cytomegalovirus exposure and HLA in healthy donors. Primers: 60 Vbeta forward and 13 Jbeta reverse. The table came from immunoSEQ multiplex PCR; TCRdb's copy has only in-frame clones and leaves some out. Here the sample table reports about 70,000 clones. Sequenced: PBMCs. These receptors all stem from a female donor in good health and CMV-seropositive.

The chain couples TRBV6-5 to TRBJ2-1; 7 bases match TRBD1. Germline V gene lookup returns CDR1 MNHEY and CDR2 SVGAGI. Losses at the gene ends were 2 bases for V and 4 bases for J; bases not matched to a gene: 2. CDR3 length: 14 amino acids. The CDR3 DNA sequence: TGTGCCAGCAGTTACGAGGGACAGTACAATGAGCAGTTCTTC. Translating gives CASSYEGQYNEQFF.

The V call is TRBV18, the J call TRBJ2-7; D ambiguous. The CDR3 sequence is 13 residues long. V was shortened by 3 bases and J by 2 bases, with 8 bases between the two germline ends. In germline, CDR1 is KGHSH, CDR2 LQKENI. Here the CDR3 reads CASSPTAAYEQYF. Written as DNA, the CDR3 is TGTGCCAGCTCACCCACAGCCGCCTACGAGCAGTACTTC. Variable domain in full (rest from reference TRBV18 and TRBJ2-7): NAGVMQNPRHLVRRRGQEARLRCSPMKGHSHVYWYRQLPEEGLKFMVYLQKENIIDESGMPKERFSAEFPKEGPSILRIQQVVRGDSAAYFCASSPTAAYEQYFGPGTRLTVT.

This chain joins TRBV5-1 and TRBJ2-7, with D maybe TRBD2 (6 bases). Germline lookup yields CDR1 SGHRS and CDR2 YFSETQ. The CDR3 has 12 residues. Trimming pared 7 bases from V and 3 bases from J, leaving 11 bases between. In DNA, the CDR3 is TGCGCCAGCGCGAGGCGGGACTACGAGCAGTACTTC. The encoded protein is CASARRDYEQYF.

V gene TRBV6-1 combines with J gene TRBJ2-3; D uncertain. V lost 10 bases to trimming and J lost 1 base, with 6 bases between them. Per the germline V gene, CDR1 is MNHNS and CDR2 is SASEGT. There are 11 residues in the CDR3. Here the CDR3 DNA reads TGTGCCACCCGGGGCACAGATACGCAGTATTTT. Its translation: CATRGTDTQYF.

This chain links TRBV7-2 with TRBJ1-1; 9 nucleotides agree with TRBD1. V trimming: 5 bases; J trimming: 3 bases; junction bases outside the gene matches: 7. Germline lookup yields CDR1 SGHTA and CDR2 FQGNSA. This CDR3 has 15 residues. DNA of the CDR3: TGTGCCAGCAGCCTGAACAGGGGGCTCTACACTGAAGCTTTCTTT. This translates into CASSLNRGLYTEAFF.

This sequence joins TRBV19 and TRBJ2-7; 9 nucleotides line up with TRBD1. Germline lookup yields CDR1 LNHDA and CDR2 SQIVND (reference sequence). After removal of 1 base from V and 2 bases from J, the junction contained 6 bases not matched to a gene. This CDR3 is 16 amino acids long. The CDR3 loop reads CASSIGSGQGTYEQYF. In nucleotides, the CDR3 is TGTGCCAGTAGTATAGGGTCGGGACAGGGAACCTACGAGCAGTACTTC.

This chain links TRBV30 with TRBJ1-1; TRBD1 is a possible D gene (6 bases). The CDR3 contains 14 residues. Trimming removed 0 bases at V and 5 bases at J, with 13 bases between. Per the germline V gene, CDR1 is GTSNPN and CDR2 is SVGIG (reference sequence). The CDR3 loop is CAWSVTGGWTEAFF. The CDR3 DNA reads as TGTGCCTGGAGTGTAACGGGGGGCTGGACTGAAGCTTTCTTT.

This chain uses TRBV7-3 with TRBJ2-3; 14 positions match TRBD2. With V trimmed by 2 bases and J by 0 bases, 4 bases remained unmatched. The CDR3 runs 18 residues. CDR1 is SGHTA and CDR2 is FQGTGA in the germline V gene. Written as DNA, the CDR3 is TGTGCCAGCAGCTTAGGGGGGACTAGCGGGGGAAGCACAGATACGCAGTATTTT. Translating it yields CASSLGGTSGGSTDTQYF.

The genes are TRBV7-2 and TRBJ2-7; D uncertain. CDR1 and CDR2 (germline): SGHTA, FQGNSA. This CDR3 region has 12 residues. Trimming removed 10 bases at V and 3 bases at J, with 13 bases between. The DNA for the CDR3 is TGTGCCACCACGGTATCGGTCTACGAGCAGTACTTC. The encoded protein is CATTVSVYEQYF.

This chain joins TRBV28 and TRBJ1-2; weak D call: TRBD1 (6 bases). The CDR3 extends over 10 amino acids. The germline V gene encodes CDR1 MDHEN and CDR2 SYDVKM. V lost 9 bases to trimming and J lost 7 bases, with 9 bases between them. The CDR3 DNA reads TGTGCCAGTGGACAGCCTGGCTACACCTTC. Its protein product is CASGQPGYTF.

The J gene is TRBJ1-5, the V gene TRBV18, with D perhaps matching TRBD1 (6 bases). Germline CDR1 is KGHSH and CDR2 is LQKENI. V shed 5 bases and J shed 4 bases, with 12 bases lying between them. The CDR3 has 14 residues. The CDR3 loop reads CASSGGEGNQPQHF. As DNA, the CDR3 is TGTGCCAGCTCAGGGGGCGAGGGTAATCAGCCCCAGCATTTT.

J is TRBJ2-7 and V is TRBV28, with 10 positions matching TRBD2. The CDR3 totals 15 residues. Germline lookup yields CDR1 MDHEN and CDR2 SYDVKM. The ends lost 5 bases at V and 4 bases at J; junction bases unmatched: 8. CDR3 DNA: TGTGCCAGCAGTCCCCCGGGACTAGCGCCGTACGAGCAGTACTTC. Amino acids: CASSPPGLAPYEQYF.

V and J are TRBV6-5 and TRBJ2-7, with 7 bases fitting TRBD2. Trimming removed 6 bases from V and 2 bases from J; junction bases left unmatched: 10. The CDR3 is 15 amino acids. Germline CDR1 MNHEY, CDR2 SVGAGI. The CDR3 region has the DNA TGTGCCAGCAGACTCTGGGGGGGGGTGCCCTACGAGCAGTACTTC. Translated: CASRLWGGVPYEQYF.

The genes are TRBV4-3 and TRBJ2-1, with TRBD2 as a possible D gene (5 bases). Germline V gene sequence: CDR1 LGHNA, CDR2 YSLEER. Between the trimmed V and J ends, which lost 0 bases and 1 base, there was a span of 13 bases. The CDR3 has 17 amino acids. CDR3 sequence: CASSQDRADWSYNEQFF. For the CDR3, the DNA is TGCGCCAGCAGCCAAGATCGGGCGGACTGGTCCTACAATGAGCAGTTCTTC.

The chain recombines TRBV18 with TRBJ1-2; TRBD1 matches at 9 bases. The CDR3 spans 17 residues. V trimming: 2 bases; J trimming: 10 bases; junction bases outside the gene matches: 17. CDR1 and CDR2 (germline): KGHSH, LQKENI. The DNA for the CDR3 is TGTGCCAGCTCACCAGTCCCGGGACAGGGATCCGTCGGTCACTACACCTTC. This sequence encodes CASSPVPGQGSVGHYTF.

V gene TRBV7-8 combines with J gene TRBJ1-5, with 12 bases lining up with TRBD1. Germline CDR1 SGHVS, CDR2 FQNEAQ. The junction had 1 base not matched to a gene; V was cut back by 4 bases and J by 3 bases. This CDR3 spans 15 amino acids. This CDR3 is CASSWGQGANQPQHF. The CDR3 region has the DNA TGTGCCAGCAGCTGGGGACAGGGGGCCAATCAGCCCCAGCATTTT.

This chain joins TRBV18 and TRBJ1-3, with D tentatively TRBD1 (5 bases). The CDR3 is made up of 16 amino acids. The V and J ends lost 2 bases and 0 bases respectively, with 11 bases between them. In germline, CDR1 is KGHSH, CDR2 LQKENI. The CDR3 DNA follows: TGTGCCAGCTCACCAGGGGAAGGGGACTCTGGAAACACCATATATTTT. Amino acids: CASSPGEGDSGNTIYF.

The rearrangement uses TRBV7-2 and TRBJ2-5, with TRBD2 identical over 7 bases. This CDR3 comprises 18 residues. Germline V CDR1 and CDR2: SGHTA, FQGNSA. Losses at the gene ends were 5 bases for V and 2 bases for J; bases not matched to a gene: 17. The CDR3 nucleotides are TGTGCCAGCAGCCTAGTGGGGTGGGGGGGAGCTTCACAAGAGACCCAGTACTTC. Translated, it gives CASSLVGWGGASQETQYF.

This chain links TRBV5-1 with TRBJ1-4; the match to TRBD1 covers 7 bases. There are 15 residues in the CDR3. Per the germline V gene, CDR1 is SGHRS and CDR2 is YFSETQ. Trimming cost V 0 bases and J 5 bases; bases outside gene matches: 4. CDR3 sequence reads: CASSLVEGANEKLFF. The CDR3 DNA reads TGCGCCAGCAGCTTGGTTGAGGGGGCGAATGAAAAACTGTTTTTT.